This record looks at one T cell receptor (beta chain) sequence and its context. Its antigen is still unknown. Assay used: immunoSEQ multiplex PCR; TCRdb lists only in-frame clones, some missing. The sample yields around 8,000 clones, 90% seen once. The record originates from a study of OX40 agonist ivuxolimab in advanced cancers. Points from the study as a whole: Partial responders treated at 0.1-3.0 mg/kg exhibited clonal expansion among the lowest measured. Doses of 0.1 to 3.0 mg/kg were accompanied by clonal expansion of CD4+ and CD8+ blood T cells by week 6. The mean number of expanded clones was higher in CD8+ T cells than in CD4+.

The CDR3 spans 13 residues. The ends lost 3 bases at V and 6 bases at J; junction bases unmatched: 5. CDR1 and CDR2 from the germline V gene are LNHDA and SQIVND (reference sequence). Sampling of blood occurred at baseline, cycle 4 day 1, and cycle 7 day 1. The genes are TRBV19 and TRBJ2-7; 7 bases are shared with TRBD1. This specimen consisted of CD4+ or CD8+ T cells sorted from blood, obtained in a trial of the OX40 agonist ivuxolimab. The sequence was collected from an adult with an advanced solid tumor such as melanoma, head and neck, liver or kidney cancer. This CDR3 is CASSIRQGGEQYF. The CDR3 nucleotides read TGTGCCAGTAGTATCCGACAGGGCGGCGAGCAGTACTTC.